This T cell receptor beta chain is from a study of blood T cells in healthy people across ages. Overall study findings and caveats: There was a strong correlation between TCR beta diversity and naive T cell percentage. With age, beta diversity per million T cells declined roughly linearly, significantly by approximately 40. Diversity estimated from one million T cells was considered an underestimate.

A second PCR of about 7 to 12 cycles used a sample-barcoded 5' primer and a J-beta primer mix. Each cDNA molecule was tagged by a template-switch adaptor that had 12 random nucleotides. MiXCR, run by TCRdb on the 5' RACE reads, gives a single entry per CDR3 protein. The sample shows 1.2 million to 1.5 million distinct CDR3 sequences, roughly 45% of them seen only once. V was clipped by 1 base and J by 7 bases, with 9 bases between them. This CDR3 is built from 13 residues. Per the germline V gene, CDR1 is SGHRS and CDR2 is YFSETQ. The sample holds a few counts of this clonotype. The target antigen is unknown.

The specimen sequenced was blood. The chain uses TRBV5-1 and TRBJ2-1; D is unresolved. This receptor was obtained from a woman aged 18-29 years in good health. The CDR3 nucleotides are TGCGCCAGCAGCTTGCCCCTCACGAATGAGCAGTTCTTC. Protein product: CASSLPLTNEQFF.